This T cell receptor (beta chain) was identified in a study of control samples from healthy donors and cancer patients (dated by TCRdb to 2018 to 2020). The protocol used for the library was the immunoSEQ multiplex PCR assay. Drawn from immuneACCESS, this table holds only the in-frame rearrangements with V and J called that TCRdb kept. Clones are partly lost; checked studies trace under half to an unresolved V gene and leave the rest unexplained. The sample table lists approximately 46,000 clones, roughly 92% of them with a count of one. Around 0.78% of the sample belongs to the ten largest clones. From the cysteine up to the phenylalanine, the CDR3 has a length of 15 residues. Left in the record is the CDR3 DNA by itself, 45 bases read in frame from the first base. As encoded in the germline V gene, CDR1 is SGHRS while CDR2 is YFSETQ. Trimmed from V: 4 bases; trimmed from J: 5 bases; junction bases lacking a gene match: 7.

On this clone itself: The target of this receptor is not known. No base qualities exist here, and no much larger clone lies one base off it.

Sequenced input: PBMCs. This clonotype was obtained from a young man with colorectal cancer. The rearranged segments are TRBV5-1 and TRBJ2-3; 10 junctional bases match TRBD2. The nucleotides read TGCGCCAGCAGCCCCGAGAGCGGGGGGGTAGATACGCAGTATTTT. It encodes CASSPESGGVDTQYF.